The TCR beta chain under discussion was sequenced for a study of post-analysis software for immune sequencing data. Looking at the study overall: Relapsing-remitting, secondary progressive and progressive-relapsing multiple sclerosis were all included among the disease courses.

Unique molecular identifiers were built into the TCR beta cDNA libraries. In TCRdb, the PCR reads were re-called with MiXCR into one record per CDR3 protein. The sample consists of roughly 540,000 distinct CDR3 sequences, 30% to 40% of them appearing once. Findings and caveats of the study: Samples from one preparation batch, clustered by F measure, grouped strongly together. Controls showed significantly higher normalized Chao1 diversity than did multiple sclerosis patients. The five TRBV segments detected at higher frequency in patients than in controls included TRBV5-6, TRBV5-1 and TRBV20-1.

This clonotype was counted ten times or more. Antigen: not known. V was shortened by 5 bases and J by 7 bases, with 11 bases between the two germline ends. The CDR3 runs 12 residues. J is TRBJ1-2 and V is TRBV12-3 or TRBV12-4, with D maybe TRBD1 (5 bases). The receptor was isolated from a girl aged 2 to 17 with multiple sclerosis. What was sequenced was blood. This CDR3 reads CASSPTGTGYTF. The CDR3 DNA follows: TGTGCCAGCAGTCCGACCGGGACTGGCTACACCTTC.